The 11 T cell receptor beta chains presented below share a single source sample, sequenced in a study of tumor-infiltrating lymphocytes in primary liver carcinoma. Starting material of about 450 ng total RNA yielded TCR beta cDNA via a constant-region primer. Three nested multiplex PCR rounds, a slightly modified ARM-PCR, produced the libraries for TCR beta. It was with TRBV1-TRBV30 forward primers and a C-beta reverse primer that the first two PCR rounds were run, at around 10 cycles each. Each CDR3 protein gets one entry after TCRdb re-called the multiplex PCR reads with MiXCR. This sample has about 29,000 distinct CDR3 sequences, with about 79% found just once. The source material, roughly 18-30 mg of unsorted bulk tissue, was used to co-extract RNA and DNA. Material: liver tumor tissue from sampling region 5. The subset denotes: tumor region T5, tumor centre. Receptors originate from a man aged 40-55 years with primary liver carcinoma and hepatitis B virus infection.

This clonotype was recorded only once. In this CDR3 the conserved last residue, phenylalanine or tryptophan, is missing, so a read error is likely. The rearrangement uses TRBV11-2 and TRBJ2-1, with D tentatively TRBD2 (5 bases). CDR1 is SGHAT, CDR2 FQNNGV, per germline. This CDR3 is 15 amino acids long. The DNA of the CDR3 is TGCGCCAGCAGCTTGGGCAAAGCGGTGTATAATGAGCAGTTCCAC. It yields the protein CASSLGKAVYNEQFH.

As regards this clonotype: No conserved phenylalanine or tryptophan is present at the end of the CDR3, so a read error is the likely explanation. The chain couples TRBV6-5 to TRBJ2-2; TRBD2 aligns across 14 bases. In germline, CDR1 is MNHEY, CDR2 SVGAGI. The CDR3 extends over 15 amino acids. The CDR3 reads CGSRGTSGRLGELFI. CDR3 coding DNA: TGTGGCAGCAGGGGGACTAGCGGGAGACTTGGGGAGCTGTTTATT.

This chain uses TRBV29-1 with TRBJ2-7; 7 bases match TRBD1. V lost 4 bases to trimming and J lost 4 bases; unmatched junction nucleotides: 4. The CDR3 is 12 amino acids. CDR1 and CDR2 from the germline V gene are SQVTM and ANQGSEA. CDR3 DNA: TGCAGCGTTGGGATACAGGGGTACGAGCAGTACTTC. Translated: CSVGIQGYEQYF.

Notes on this clonotype: Since the CDR3 does not end with the conserved phenylalanine or tryptophan, this likely comes from a read error. It is unclear where the CDR3 begins or ends on the DNA, so no DNA is shown, and the CDR3 is as TCRdb lists it. The chain has TRBV11-1 and TRBJ2-5; TRBD1 reflects the table's D call only, with no check against the DNA. The CDR3 contains 14 residues when both ends are counted. Germline CDR1 is SGHAT and CDR2 is FQDESV (reference sequence). This chain's CDR3 is CASSGQVGVETHYS.

This clonotype was counted many times. This chain connects TRBV4-2 to TRBJ2-3, with 8 bases matching TRBD2. Germline V gene sequence: CDR1 LGHNA, CDR2 YNFKEQ. Unmatched junction bases numbered 8, after V lost 0 bases and J lost 6 bases. The CDR3 has 16 residues. CDR3 DNA sequence: TGTGCCAGCAGCCAAGACCGAGCGGGAGTAAGGGATACGCAGTATTTT. Translating it yields CASSQDRAGVRDTQYF.

The chain joins TRBV30 to TRBJ1-2; D remains unclear. Trimming pared 0 bases from V and 8 bases from J, leaving 19 bases between. Germline loops: CDR1 GTSNPN, CDR2 SVGIG (reference sequence). The CDR3 contains 15 residues. The CDR3 region has the DNA TGTGCCTGGAGTGTCGAGTGGAAGGATACCAACGGCTACACCTTC. Amino acids: CAWSVEWKDTNGYTF.

This clonotype was found many times. V gene TRBV30 combines with J gene TRBJ2-1; D possibly corresponds to TRBD2 (6 bases). CDR3 size: 16 residues. V dropped 3 bases and J dropped 0 bases, with 15 bases sitting between them. From germline, CDR1 is GTSNPN and CDR2 SVGIG (reference sequence). The DNA for the CDR3 is TGTGCCTGGAGCCTAGGAGGGGCGAGCTCCTACAATGAGCAGTTCTTC. It specifies CAWSLGGASSYNEQFF.

Details on this clonotype: Mismatch with germline at one junction end may stem from a read error. CDR3 protein: CASSQAGQAYELCF. CDR3 DNA: TGCGCCAGCAGCCAGGCAGGACAGGCCTACGAGCTGTGCTTC. The chain uses TRBV4-1 and TRBJ2-7; TRBD1 aligns across 7 bases. Germline CDR1 is MGHRA and CDR2 is YSYEKL. The CDR3 is made up of 14 amino acids.

Concerning this clonotype: In this CDR3 the conserved last residue, phenylalanine or tryptophan, is missing, so a read error is likely. The J gene is TRBJ2-1, the V gene TRBV6-2 or TRBV6-3, with 7 bases lining up with TRBD2. In germline, CDR1 is MNHEY, CDR2 SVGEGT. CDR3 size: 16 residues. The CDR3 DNA sequence: TGTACCAGCACTCCCTGGGGGAGCGGGAAGGTCAAAGAGCAGTTCTTG. This sequence encodes CTSTPWGSGKVKEQFL.

To note about this clonotype: At one boundary the junction diverges from the germline segment, which might be a read error. This chain links TRBV29-1 with TRBJ2-5, with a possible D match to TRBD1 (5 bases). The CDR3 loop spans 15 amino acids. The germline V gene has CDR1 SQVTM and CDR2 ANQGSEA. DNA for the CDR3: TGCAGCGTTAAGACCGACAGTGGGCGCGGAGAGACCCGGTACTTC. This gives the protein CSVKTDSGRGETRYF.

The chain employs TRBV7-9 and TRBJ2-7, with 7 positions matching TRBD1. CDR1 SEHNR and CDR2 FQNEAQ come from the germline V gene (reference sequence). The length of the CDR3 is 14 residues. The CDR3 loop reads CVSSEDRATYEQYF. CDR3 bases: TGTGTAAGCAGCGAAGACAGGGCAACCTACGAGCAGTACTTC.